Reported below is one T cell receptor beta chain. As yet, its antigen is unknown. The record originates from a study of shared clonotypes between healthy human individuals. Study overall: Donors had three CD4 naive, three CD4 memory, two CD8 naive and one CD8 memory plate apiece. The study, taken as a whole, reports: The sharing of 5% to 6.5% of naive CD4 clonotypes was seen across a few donors.

An assay was performed, and its level was deep. Assay: immunoSEQ multiplex PCR; the TCRdb copy retains only in-frame clones and omits some. Here the sample spans millions of clones, under 95% being singletons. The CDR3 runs 15 residues. The V and J ends lost 3 bases and 4 bases, in that order; junction bases with no gene match: 9. CDR1 SEHNR and CDR2 FQNEAQ come from the germline V gene (reference sequence). The naive CD8 fraction comprised CD45RO-negative cells positively selected for CCR7 and excluded terminally differentiated effector memory CD45RA+ cells. The sequencing input was naive CD8+ T cells from PBMCs. This sequence originates from a man younger than 35 in good health. Some clones in this sample may be carry-over from other donors' samples. V is TRBV7-9 and J is TRBJ2-7, with 7 bases fitting TRBD1. The CDR3 spells CASSFRLGTDYEQYF. In nucleotides, the CDR3 is TGTGCCAGCAGCTTTCGCCTTGGGACAGATTACGAGCAGTACTTC.